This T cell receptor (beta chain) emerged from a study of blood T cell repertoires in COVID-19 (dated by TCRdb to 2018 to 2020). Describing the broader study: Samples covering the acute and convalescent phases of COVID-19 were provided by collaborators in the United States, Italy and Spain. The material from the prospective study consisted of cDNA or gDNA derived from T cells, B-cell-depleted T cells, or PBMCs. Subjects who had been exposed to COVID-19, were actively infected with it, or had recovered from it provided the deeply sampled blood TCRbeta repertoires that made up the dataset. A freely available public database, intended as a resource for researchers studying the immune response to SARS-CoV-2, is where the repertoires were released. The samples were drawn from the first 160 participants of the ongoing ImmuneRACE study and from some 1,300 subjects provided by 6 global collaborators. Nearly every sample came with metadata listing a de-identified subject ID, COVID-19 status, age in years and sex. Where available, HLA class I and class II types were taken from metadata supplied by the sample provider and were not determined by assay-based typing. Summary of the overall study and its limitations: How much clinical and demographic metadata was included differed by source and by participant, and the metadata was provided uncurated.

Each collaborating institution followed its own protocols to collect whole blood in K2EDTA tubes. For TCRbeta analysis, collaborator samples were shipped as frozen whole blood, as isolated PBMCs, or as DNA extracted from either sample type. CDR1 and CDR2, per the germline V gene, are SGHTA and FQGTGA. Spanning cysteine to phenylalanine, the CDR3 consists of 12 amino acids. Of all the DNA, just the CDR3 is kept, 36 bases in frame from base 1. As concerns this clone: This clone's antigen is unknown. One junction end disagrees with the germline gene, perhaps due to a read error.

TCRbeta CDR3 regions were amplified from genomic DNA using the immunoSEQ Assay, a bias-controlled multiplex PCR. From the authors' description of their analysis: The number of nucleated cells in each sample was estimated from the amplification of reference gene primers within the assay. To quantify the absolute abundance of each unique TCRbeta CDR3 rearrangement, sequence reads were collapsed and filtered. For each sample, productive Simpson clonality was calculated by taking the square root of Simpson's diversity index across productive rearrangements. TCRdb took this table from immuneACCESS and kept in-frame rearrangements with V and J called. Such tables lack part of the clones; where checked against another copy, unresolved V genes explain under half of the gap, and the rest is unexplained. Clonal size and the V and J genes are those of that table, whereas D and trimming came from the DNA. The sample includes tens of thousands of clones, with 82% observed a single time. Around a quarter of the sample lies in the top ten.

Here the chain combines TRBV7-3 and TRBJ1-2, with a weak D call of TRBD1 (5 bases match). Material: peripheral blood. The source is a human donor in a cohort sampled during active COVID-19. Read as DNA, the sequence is TGTGCCAGCAGCTTACAGGGCCTGTCTCCCTCCTTC. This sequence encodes CASSLQGLSPSF.